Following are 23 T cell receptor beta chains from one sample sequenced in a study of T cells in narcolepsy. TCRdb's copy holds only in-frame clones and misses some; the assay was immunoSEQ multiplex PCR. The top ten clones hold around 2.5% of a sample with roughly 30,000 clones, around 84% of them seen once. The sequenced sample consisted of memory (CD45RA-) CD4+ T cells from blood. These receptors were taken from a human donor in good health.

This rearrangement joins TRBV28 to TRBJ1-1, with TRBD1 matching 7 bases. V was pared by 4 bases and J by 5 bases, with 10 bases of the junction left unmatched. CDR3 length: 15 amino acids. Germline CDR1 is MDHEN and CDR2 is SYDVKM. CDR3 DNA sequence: TGTGCCAGCAGTTCACGACAGGGTGGTCCGACTGAAGCTTTCTTT. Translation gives CASSSRQGGPTEAFF.

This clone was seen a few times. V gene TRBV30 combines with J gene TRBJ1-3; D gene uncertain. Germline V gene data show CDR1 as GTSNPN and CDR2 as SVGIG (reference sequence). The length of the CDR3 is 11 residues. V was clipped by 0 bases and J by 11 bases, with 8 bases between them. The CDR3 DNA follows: TGTGCCTGGAGTGTTGCAAATTCCATATATTTT. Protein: CAWSVANSIYF. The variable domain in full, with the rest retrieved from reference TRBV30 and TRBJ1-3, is SQTIHQWPATLVQPVGSPLSLECTVEGTSNPNLYWYRQAAGRGLQLLFYSVGIGQISSEVPQNLSASRPQDRQFILSSKKLLLSDSGFYLCAWSVANSIYFGEGSWLTVV.

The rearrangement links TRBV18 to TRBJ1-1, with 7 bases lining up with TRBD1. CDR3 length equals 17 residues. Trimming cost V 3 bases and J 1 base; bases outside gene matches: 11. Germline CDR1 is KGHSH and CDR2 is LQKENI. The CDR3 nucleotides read TGTGCCAGCTCACCGCGGGACAGCCACCTTCAGAACACTGAAGCTTTCTTT. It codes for CASSPRDSHLQNTEAFF. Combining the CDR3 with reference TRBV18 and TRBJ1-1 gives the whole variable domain NAGVMQNPRHLVRRRGQEARLRCSPMKGHSHVYWYRQLPEEGLKFMVYLQKENIIDESGMPKERFSAEFPKEGPSILRIQQVVRGDSAAYFCASSPRDSHLQNTEAFFGQGTRLTVV.

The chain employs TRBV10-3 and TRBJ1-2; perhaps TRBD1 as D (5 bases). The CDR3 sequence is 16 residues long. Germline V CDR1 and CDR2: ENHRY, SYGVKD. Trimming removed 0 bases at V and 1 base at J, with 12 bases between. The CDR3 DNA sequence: TGTGCCATCAGTGAGTCGGGGGTTGGGGATAACTATGGCTACACCTTC. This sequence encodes CAISESGVGDNYGYTF.

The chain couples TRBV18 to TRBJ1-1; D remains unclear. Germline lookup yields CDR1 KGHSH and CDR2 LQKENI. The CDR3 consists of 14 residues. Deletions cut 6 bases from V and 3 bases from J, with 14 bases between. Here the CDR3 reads CASSTNGVDTEAFF. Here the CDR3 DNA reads TGTGCCAGCTCGACAAACGGGGTGGACACTGAAGCTTTCTTT.

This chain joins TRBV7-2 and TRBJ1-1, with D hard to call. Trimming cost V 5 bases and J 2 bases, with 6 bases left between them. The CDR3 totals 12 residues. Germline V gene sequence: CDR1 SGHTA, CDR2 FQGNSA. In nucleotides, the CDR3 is TGTGCCAGCAGCCGGTTTAACACTGAAGCTTTCTTT. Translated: CASSRFNTEAFF.

The CDR3 DNA sequence: TGTGCCAGCAGCTTTACCGGTCAGCATGGCTACACCTTC. It encodes CASSFTGQHGYTF. This chain uses TRBV6-1 with TRBJ1-2, with D hard to call. Germline CDR1 and CDR2: MNHNS and SASEGT. This CDR3 has 13 residues. The V end lost 6 bases, the J end lost 6 bases, and 14 bases lay between the germline ends.

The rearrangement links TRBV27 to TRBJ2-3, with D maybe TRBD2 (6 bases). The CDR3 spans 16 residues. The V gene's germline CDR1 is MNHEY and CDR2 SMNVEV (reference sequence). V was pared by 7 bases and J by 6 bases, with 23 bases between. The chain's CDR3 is CASNTAEGLRWDTQYF. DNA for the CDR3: TGTGCCAGCAATACAGCGGAGGGACTCCGTTGGGATACGCAGTATTTT.

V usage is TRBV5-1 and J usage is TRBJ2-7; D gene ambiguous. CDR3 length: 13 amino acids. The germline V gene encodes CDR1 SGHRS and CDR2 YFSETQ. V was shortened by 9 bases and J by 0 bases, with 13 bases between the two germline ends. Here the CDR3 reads CATSGGDSYEQYF. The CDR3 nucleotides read TGCGCCACCTCAGGTGGGGACTCCTACGAGCAGTACTTC.

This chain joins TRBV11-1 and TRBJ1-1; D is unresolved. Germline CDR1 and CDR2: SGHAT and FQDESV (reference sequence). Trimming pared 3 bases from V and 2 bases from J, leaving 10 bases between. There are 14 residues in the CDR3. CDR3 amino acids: CASSFRQANTEAFF. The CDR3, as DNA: TGTGCCAGCAGCTTCCGGCAGGCTAACACTGAAGCTTTCTTT.

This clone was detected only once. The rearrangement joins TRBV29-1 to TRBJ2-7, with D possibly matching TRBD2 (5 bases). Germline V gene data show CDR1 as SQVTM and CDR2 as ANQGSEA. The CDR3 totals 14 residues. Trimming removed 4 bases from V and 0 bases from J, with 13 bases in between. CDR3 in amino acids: CSVVIPGSSYEQYF. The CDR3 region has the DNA TGCAGCGTTGTAATCCCGGGGAGCTCCTACGAGCAGTACTTC.

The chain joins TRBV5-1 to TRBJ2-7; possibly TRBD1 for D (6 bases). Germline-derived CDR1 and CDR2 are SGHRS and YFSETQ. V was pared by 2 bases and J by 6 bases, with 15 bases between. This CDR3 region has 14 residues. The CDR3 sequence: CASSLGGAQGEQYF. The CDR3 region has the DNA TGCGCCAGCAGCTTAGGGGGAGCGCAGGGCGAGCAGTACTTC.

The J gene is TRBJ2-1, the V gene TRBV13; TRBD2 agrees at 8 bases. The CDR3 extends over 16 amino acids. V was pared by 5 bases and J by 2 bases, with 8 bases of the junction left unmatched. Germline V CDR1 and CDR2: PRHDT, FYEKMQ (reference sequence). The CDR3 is CASSLIVGGAYNEQFF. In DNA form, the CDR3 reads TGTGCCAGCAGCCTAATAGTCGGGGGGGCCTACAATGAGCAGTTCTTC.

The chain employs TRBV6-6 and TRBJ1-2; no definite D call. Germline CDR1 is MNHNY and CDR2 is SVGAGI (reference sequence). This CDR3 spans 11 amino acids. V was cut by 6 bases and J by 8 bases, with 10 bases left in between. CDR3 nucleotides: TGTGCCAGCAGACAGCAGGAGGGCTACACCTTC. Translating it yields CASRQQEGYTF.

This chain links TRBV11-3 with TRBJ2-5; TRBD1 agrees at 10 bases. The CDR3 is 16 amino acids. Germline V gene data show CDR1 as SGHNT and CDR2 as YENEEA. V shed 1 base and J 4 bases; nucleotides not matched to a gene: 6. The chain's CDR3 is CASSLGTGGRGETQYF. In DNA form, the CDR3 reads TGTGCCAGCAGCTTAGGGACAGGGGGTAGGGGAGAGACCCAGTACTTC.

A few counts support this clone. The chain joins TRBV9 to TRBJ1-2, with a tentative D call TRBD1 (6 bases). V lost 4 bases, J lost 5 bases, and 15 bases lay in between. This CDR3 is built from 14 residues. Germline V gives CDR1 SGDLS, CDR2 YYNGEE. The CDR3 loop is CASSPAETGYGYTF. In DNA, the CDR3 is TGTGCCAGCAGCCCGGCCGAGACAGGATATGGCTACACCTTC.

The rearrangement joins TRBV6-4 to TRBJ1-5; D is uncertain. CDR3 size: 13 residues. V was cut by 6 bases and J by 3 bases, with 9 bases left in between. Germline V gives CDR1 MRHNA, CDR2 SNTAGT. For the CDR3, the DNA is TGTGCCAGCAGCGCCGAGGCCAATCAGCCCCAGCATTTT. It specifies CASSAEANQPQHF.

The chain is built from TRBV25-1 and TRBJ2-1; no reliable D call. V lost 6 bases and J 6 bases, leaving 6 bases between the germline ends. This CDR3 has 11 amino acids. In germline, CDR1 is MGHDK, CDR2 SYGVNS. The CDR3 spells CASRDANEQFF. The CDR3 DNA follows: TGTGCCAGCAGGGACGCCAATGAGCAGTTCTTC.

The CDR3 nucleotides are TGTGCCAGCAGTCGGACAGGGGCTGGAAACACCATATATTTT. Its protein product is CASSRTGAGNTIYF. The chain joins TRBV5-8 to TRBJ1-3; TRBD1 agrees at 9 bases. The germline gives CDR1 SGHTS, CDR2 YDEGEE. V trimming: 5 bases; J trimming: 2 bases; junction bases outside the gene matches: 2. This CDR3 has 14 amino acids. Complete variable domain (other parts from reference TRBV5-8 and TRBJ1-3): EAGVTQSPTHLIKTRGQQATLRCSPISGHTSVYWYQQALGLGLQFLLWYDEGEERNRGNFPPRFSGRQFPNYSSELNVNALELEDSALYLCASSRTGAGNTIYFGEGSWLTVV.

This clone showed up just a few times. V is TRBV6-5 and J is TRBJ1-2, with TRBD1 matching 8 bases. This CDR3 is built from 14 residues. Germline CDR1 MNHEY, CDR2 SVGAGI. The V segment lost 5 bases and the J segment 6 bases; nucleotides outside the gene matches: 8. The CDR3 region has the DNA TGTGCCAGCAGTGAATGGCAGGGGGCGAATGGCTACACCTTC. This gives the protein CASSEWQGANGYTF.

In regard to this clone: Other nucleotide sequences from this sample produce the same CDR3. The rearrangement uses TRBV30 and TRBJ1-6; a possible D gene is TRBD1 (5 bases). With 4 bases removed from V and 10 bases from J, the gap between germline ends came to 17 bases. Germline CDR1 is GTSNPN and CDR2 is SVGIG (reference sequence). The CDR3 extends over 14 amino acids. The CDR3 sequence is CAWNPDSFGSPLHF. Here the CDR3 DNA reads TGTGCCTGGAACCCAGACAGTTTTGGCTCACCCCTCCACTTT.

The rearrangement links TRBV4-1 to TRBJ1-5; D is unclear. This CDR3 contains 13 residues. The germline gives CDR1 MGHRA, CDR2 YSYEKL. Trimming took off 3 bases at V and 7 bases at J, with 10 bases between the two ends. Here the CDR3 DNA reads TGCGCCAGCAGCCAGGACTTCAACCAGCCCCAGCATTTT. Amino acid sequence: CASSQDFNQPQHF.

CDR3 amino acids: CASTEWGPDFNEQFF. CDR3 DNA: TGTGCCAGCACCGAGTGGGGGCCGGATTTCAATGAGCAGTTCTTC. The chain recombines TRBV7-9 with TRBJ2-1; D possibly corresponds to TRBD1 (6 bases). This CDR3 is 15 amino acids long. Germline-derived CDR1 and CDR2 are SEHNR and FQNEAQ (reference sequence). V dropped 7 bases and J dropped 6 bases, with 19 bases sitting between them.